The 19 T cell receptor beta chains reported below all come from one sample, sequenced in a study of blood T cell repertoires in COVID-19. Generated by immunoSEQ multiplex PCR, the TCRdb table keeps only in-frame clones and is missing some. This sample yields about 99,000 clones, of which more than 85% are seen a single time; roughly 6% belongs to the top ten. Input material: peripheral blood. The receptors derive from a human donor in a cohort sampled during active COVID-19.

The rearrangement joins TRBV7-6 to TRBJ2-7, with TRBD2 matching over 7 bases. With 1 base clipped from V and 4 bases from J, the junction kept 10 bases outside the gene matches. The CDR3 has 16 amino acids. From germline, CDR1 is SGHVS and CDR2 FNYEAQ. This CDR3 is CASSLEVGGRGYEQYF. CDR3 DNA: TGTGCCAGCAGCTTAGAGGTCGGCGGGAGAGGGTACGAGCAGTACTTC.

CDR3 region: CASSYGDEQYF. CDR3 nucleotides: TGTGCCAGCAGTTACGGGGACGAGCAGTACTTC. The rearrangement uses TRBV28 and TRBJ2-7; D is possibly TRBD2 (5 bases). The CDR3 consists of 11 residues. Germline V gives CDR1 MDHEN, CDR2 SYDVKM. V gave up 4 bases and J gave up 5 bases, with 6 bases separating them.

The chain has TRBV5-1 and TRBJ2-7; D is perhaps TRBD2 (7 bases). The V gene lost 0 bases and the J gene lost 5 bases, with 21 bases spanning the gap. Germline V lookup: CDR1 SGHRS, CDR2 YFSETQ. The CDR3 is 17 amino acids. The CDR3 spells CASSLGFGGAESDEQYF. For the CDR3, the DNA is TGCGCCAGCAGCTTGGGGTTTGGGGGGGCGGAATCCGACGAGCAGTACTTC.

This clone occurred once. Other DNA sequences within the sample encode an identical CDR3. V is TRBV2 and J is TRBJ2-7; TRBD2 might be the D (6 bases). The CDR3 consists of 14 residues. Deletions cut 3 bases from V and 4 bases from J, with 13 bases between. Germline CDR1 is SNHLY and CDR2 is FYNNEI. DNA for the CDR3: TGTGCCAGCAGTGAGTGGGGGGTCGAGTACGAGCAGTACTTC. Translation: CASSEWGVEYEQYF.

The chain joins TRBV18 to TRBJ2-5; possibly TRBD2 for D (5 bases). Trimming removed 1 base at V and 5 bases at J, with 11 bases between. CDR1 and CDR2 (germline): KGHSH, LQKENI. CDR3 length equals 14 residues. CDR3 sequence: CASSPRSSRETQYF. In DNA form, the CDR3 reads TGTGCCAGCTCACCACGGTCTAGCAGGGAGACCCAGTACTTC. The variable domain in full, with the rest retrieved from reference TRBV18 and TRBJ2-5, is NAGVMQNPRHLVRRRGQEARLRCSPMKGHSHVYWYRQLPEEGLKFMVYLQKENIIDESGMPKERFSAEFPKEGPSILRIQQVVRGDSAAYFCASSPRSSRETQYFGPGTRLLVL.

The genes are TRBV9 and TRBJ2-3, with a tentative D call TRBD1 (6 bases). CDR1 and CDR2 (germline): SGDLS, YYNGEE. The V end lost 2 bases, the J end lost 0 bases, and 19 bases lay between the germline ends. The CDR3 has 18 amino acids. CDR3 nucleotide sequence: TGTGCCAGCAGCGTTCAGGGGTCCCTACCAATTAGCACAGATACGCAGTATTTT. Its translation: CASSVQGSLPISTDTQYF.

The chain has TRBV2 and TRBJ1-5, with 8 nucleotides matching TRBD1. CDR1 is SNHLY and CDR2 is FYNNEI in the germline V gene. This CDR3 spans 15 amino acids. V was clipped by 6 bases and J by 6 bases; unmatched bases: 10. CDR3 DNA: TGTGCCAGCAGGGGTCGGGCAGGGGGCGGTCAGCCCCAGCATTTT. It encodes CASRGRAGGGQPQHF. Based on the CDR3 plus reference TRBV2 and TRBJ1-5, the full variable domain is EPEVTQTPSHQVTQMGQEVILRCVPISNHLYFYWYRQILGQKVEFLVSFYNNEISEKSEIFDDQFSVERPDGSNFTLKIRSTKLEDSAMYFCASRGRAGGGQPQHFGDGTRLSIL.

The chain combines TRBV5-1 with TRBJ2-1; 12 bases agree with TRBD2. This CDR3 contains 19 residues. V gave up 0 bases and J gave up 2 bases; unmatched junction bases: 9. CDR1 is SGHRS and CDR2 is YFSETQ in the germline V gene. CDR3 nucleotide sequence: TGCGCCAGCAGCTTGGTTACCCGACTAGCGGGAGCGACCTACAATGAGCAGTTCTTC. Amino acid sequence: CASSLVTRLAGATYNEQFF.

The V call is TRBV16, the J call TRBJ2-3, with TRBD2 matching over 7 bases. J lost 5 bases, V lost 3 bases, and 11 bases had no gene match. The V gene's germline CDR1 is KGHSY and CDR2 FQNENV. The CDR3 has 16 residues. Here the CDR3 DNA reads TGTGCCAGCAGCCATGGTCGCTACGGGGAGGGAGATACGCAGTATTTT. It specifies CASSHGRYGEGDTQYF.

The chain is built from TRBV25-1 and TRBJ2-1, with 8 bases fitting TRBD2. V dropped 1 base and J dropped 9; count of bases not matched to a gene: 5. The CDR3 extends over 14 amino acids. Looked up from germline, CDR1 is MGHDK and CDR2 is SYGVNS. CDR3: CASSEWGLDGEQFF. The CDR3 nucleotides read TGTGCCAGCAGTGAATGGGGACTAGATGGTGAGCAGTTCTTC.

The chain links TRBV11-2 to TRBJ2-3; maybe TRBD2 (6 bases). Trimming stripped 4 bases from V and 2 bases from J, with 16 bases between. The CDR3 is 16 amino acids. In germline, CDR1 is SGHAT, CDR2 FQNNGV. The DNA for the CDR3 is TGTGCCAGCAGCTATGATAGCGGCCGGAACACAGATACGCAGTATTTT. This gives the protein CASSYDSGRNTDTQYF. Looking up the rest from reference TRBV11-2 and TRBJ2-3 gives the full variable domain: EAGVAQSPRYKIIEKRQSVAFWCNPISGHATLYWYQQILGQGPKLLIQFQNNGVVDDSQLPKDRFSAERLKGVDSTLKIQPAKLEDSAVYLCASSYDSGRNTDTQYFGPGTRLTVL.

The gene calls are TRBV5-1 and TRBJ1-2; D is unresolved. Germline V gene lookup returns CDR1 SGHRS and CDR2 YFSETQ. V was trimmed by 0 bases and J by 4 bases, leaving 10 bases between them. This CDR3 comprises 14 residues. The CDR3 reads CASSLDSGSYGYTF. The CDR3 coding sequence is TGCGCCAGCAGCTTGGATTCGGGGTCCTATGGCTACACCTTC.

The rearrangement links TRBV7-2 to TRBJ1-3; 7 bases are a match to TRBD1. The CDR3 is 15 residues long. CDR1 and CDR2 (germline): SGHTA, FQGNSA. Losses at the gene ends were 3 bases for V and 0 bases for J; bases not matched to a gene: 2. The CDR3 protein is CASSLGQISGNTIYF. The CDR3, as DNA: TGTGCCAGCAGCTTGGGACAGATCTCTGGAAACACCATATATTTT. The whole variable domain, remainder taken from reference TRBV7-2 and TRBJ1-3, is GAGVSQSPSNKVTEKGKDVELRCDPISGHTALYWYRQSLGQGLEFLIYFQGNSAPDKSGLPSDRFSAERTGGSVSTLTIQRTQQEDSAVYLCASSLGQISGNTIYFGEGSWLTVV.

The chain recombines TRBV6-7 with TRBJ2-3, with 8 bases fitting TRBD2. TRBV6-7 is an ORF; its function is uncertain. CDR3 length: 17 amino acids. Losses at the gene ends were 2 bases for V and 3 bases for J; bases not matched to a gene: 10. The CDR3 nucleotides are TGTGCCAGCAGTTACCCCCCGACTAGCGAGGAGACAGATACGCAGTATTTT. Translation: CASSYPPTSEETDTQYF.

The chain recombines TRBV13 with TRBJ2-7, with 7 positions matching TRBD1. The germline V gene encodes CDR1 PRHDT and CDR2 FYEKMQ (reference sequence). This CDR3 comprises 15 residues. V gave up 1 base and J gave up 0 bases; unmatched junction bases: 3. As DNA, the CDR3 is TGTGCCAGCAGCTTAGTGGGACAGAGCTCCTACGAGCAGTACTTC. Translation gives CASSLVGQSSYEQYF.

In this sample, this clone turned up once. The rearrangement joins TRBV18 to TRBJ2-3; 9 bases are shared with TRBD1. The CDR3 is 15 amino acids. Germline V gene data show CDR1 as KGHSH and CDR2 as LQKENI. V lost 8 bases and J lost 2; bases outside the gene matches: 8. The CDR3 here is CASQPGQGSTDTQYF. In DNA form, the CDR3 reads TGTGCCAGCCAACCCGGACAGGGGTCCACAGATACGCAGTATTTT.

The V and J genes are TRBV5-6 and TRBJ2-7; D gene ambiguous. Germline V lookup: CDR1 SGHDT, CDR2 YYEEEE. Trimming cost V 3 bases and J 6 bases, with 7 bases left between them. This CDR3 region has 11 residues. CDR3 residues: CASSSPREQYF. CDR3 DNA sequence: TGTGCCAGCAGCTCTCCCCGCGAGCAGTACTTC.

V gene TRBV29-1 combines with J gene TRBJ1-2, with 8 bases aligning to TRBD1. This CDR3 contains 13 residues. From germline, CDR1 is SQVTM and CDR2 ANQGSEA. With 2 bases clipped from V and 13 bases from J, the junction kept 12 bases outside the gene matches. The CDR3: CSVELPLTGDSTF. The CDR3 coding sequence is TGCAGCGTTGAACTCCCGTTGACAGGGGATTCCACCTTC. Filled out from reference TRBV29-1 and TRBJ1-2, the complete variable domain reads SAVISQKPSRDICQRGTSLTIQCQVDSQVTMMFWYRQQPGQSLTLIATANQGSEATYESGFVIDKFPISRPNLTFSTLTVSNMSPEDSSIYLCSVELPLTGDSTFGSGTRLTVV.

The V call is TRBV4-3, the J call TRBJ1-5; TRBD1 might be the D (6 bases). The CDR3 is 17 amino acids. CDR1 and CDR2 (germline): LGHNA, YSLEER. V was clipped by 1 base and J by 0 bases, with 13 bases between them. The CDR3 DNA reads TGCGCCAGCAGCCAAGCTGTCAGGGGATATAGCAATCAGCCCCAGCATTTT. It yields the protein CASSQAVRGYSNQPQHF.